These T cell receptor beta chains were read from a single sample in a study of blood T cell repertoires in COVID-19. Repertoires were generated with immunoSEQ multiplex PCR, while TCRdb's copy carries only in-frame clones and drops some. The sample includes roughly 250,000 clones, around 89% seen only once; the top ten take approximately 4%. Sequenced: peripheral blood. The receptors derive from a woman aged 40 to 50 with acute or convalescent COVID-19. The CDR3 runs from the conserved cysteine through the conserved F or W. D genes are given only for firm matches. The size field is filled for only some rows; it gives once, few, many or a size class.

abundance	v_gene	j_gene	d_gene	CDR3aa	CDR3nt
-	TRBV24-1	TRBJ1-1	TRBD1	CATSEMGQRNPPWFRTEAFF	TGTGCCACCAGTGAAATGGGACAGAGAAATCCACCATGGTTTCGTACTGAAGCTTTCTTT
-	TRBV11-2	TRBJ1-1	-	CASSLRQGTEAFF	TGTGCCAGCAGCTTACGGCAGGGCACTGAAGCTTTCTTT
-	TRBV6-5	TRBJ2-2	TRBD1	CASRDRVTGELFF	TGTGCCAGCCGGGACAGGGTAACCGGGGAGCTGTTTTTT
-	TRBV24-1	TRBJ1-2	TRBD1	CATRDRGNYGYTF	TGTGCCACCAGGGACAGGGGGAACTATGGCTACACCTTC
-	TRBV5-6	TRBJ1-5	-	CASSFLPGPQHF	TGTGCCAGCAGTTTTTTGCCCGGGCCCCAGCATTTT
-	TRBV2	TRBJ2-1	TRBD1	CASERGQNNEQFF	TGTGCCAGTGAGAGGGGGCAGAACAATGAGCAGTTCTTC
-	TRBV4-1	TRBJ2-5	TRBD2	CASSQARLAGDQETQYF	TGCGCCAGCAGCCAAGCGAGACTAGCGGGGGACCAAGAGACCCAGTACTTC
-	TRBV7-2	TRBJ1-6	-	CASSLSQTGHSPLHF	TGTGCCAGCAGCTTGTCTCAAACAGGCCATTCACCCCTCCACTTT
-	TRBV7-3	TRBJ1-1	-	CASSTSGGTEAFF	TGTGCCAGCAGCACCTCGGGGGGCACTGAAGCTTTCTTT
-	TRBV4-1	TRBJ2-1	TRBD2	CASSQEKRGGYSSYNEQFF	TGCGCCAGCAGCCAAGAGAAGCGGGGGGGGTACAGCTCCTACAATGAGCAGTTCTTC
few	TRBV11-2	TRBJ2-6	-	CASSLRQSNSGANVLTF	TGTGCCAGCAGCTTACGACAGTCCAACTCTGGGGCCAACGTCCTGACTTTC
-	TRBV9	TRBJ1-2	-	CASSVGSGANYGYTF	TGTGCCAGCAGCGTAGGGTCGGGGGCTAACTATGGCTACACCTTC
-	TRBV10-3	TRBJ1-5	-	CATRDTAGNQPQHF	TGTGCCACCCGGGACACCGCCGGCAATCAGCCCCAGCATTTT
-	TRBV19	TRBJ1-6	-	CASSIQAATGSPLHF	TGTGCCAGTAGTATCCAGGCCGCTACGGGATCACCCCTCCACTTT
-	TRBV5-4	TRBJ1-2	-	CASSLGSTNYGYTF	TGTGCCAGCAGCTTGGGCAGTACGAACTATGGCTACACCTTC
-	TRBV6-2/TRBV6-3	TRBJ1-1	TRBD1	CASSLGQGAPRVTEAFF	TGTGCCAGCAGTTTGGGACAGGGGGCCCCAAGAGTCACTGAAGCTTTCTTT
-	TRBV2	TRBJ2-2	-	CASSEYSFDGELFF	TGTGCCAGCAGTGAATACTCTTTTGACGGGGAGCTGTTTTTT
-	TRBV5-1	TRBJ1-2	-	CASSFEGQGYTF	TGCGCCAGCAGCTTTGAGGGTCAAGGCTACACCTTC
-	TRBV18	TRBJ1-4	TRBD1	CASSPAGDRGEKLFF	TGTGCCAGCTCACCCGCCGGGGACAGGGGTGAAAAACTGTTTTTT
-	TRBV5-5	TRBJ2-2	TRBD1	CASSLGTGVTGELFF	TGTGCCAGCAGCTTGGGGACAGGGGTGACCGGGGAGCTGTTTTTT
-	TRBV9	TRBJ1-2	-	CASSVVGDWSPNGYTF	TGTGCCAGCAGCGTAGTAGGTGACTGGAGCCCAAACGGCTACACCTTC
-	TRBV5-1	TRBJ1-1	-	CASSSSGQGRTEAFF	TGCGCCAGCAGCTCGTCAGGGCAGGGCCGGACTGAAGCTTTCTTT
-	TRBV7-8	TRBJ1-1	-	CASSPARAGRRYTEAFF	TGTGCCAGCAGCCCGGCGAGGGCGGGTCGGAGGTACACTGAAGCTTTCTTT
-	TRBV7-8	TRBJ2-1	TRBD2	CASSFTTSGFYNEQFF	TGTGCCAGCAGCTTTACCACTAGCGGATTCTACAATGAGCAGTTCTTC
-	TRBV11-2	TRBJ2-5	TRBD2	CASSLRGGLVTQYF	TGTGCCAGCAGCTTGCGGGGGGGGTTAGTGACCCAGTACTTC
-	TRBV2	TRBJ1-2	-	CASSEGEFNYGYTF	TGTGCCAGCAGTGAAGGGGAGTTCAACTATGGCTACACCTTC
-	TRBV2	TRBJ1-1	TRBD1	CASIVDRGMNTEAFF	TGTGCCAGCATTGTGGACAGGGGGATGAACACTGAAGCTTTCTTT
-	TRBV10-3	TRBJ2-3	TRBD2	CAISESVAGGSSTDTQYF	TGTGCCATCAGTGAGTCGGTAGCGGGGGGATCTAGCACAGATACGCAGTATTTT
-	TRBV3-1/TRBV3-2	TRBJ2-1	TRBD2	CASSQIAGDDEQFF	TGTGCCAGCAGCCAAATAGCGGGGGATGATGAGCAGTTCTTC
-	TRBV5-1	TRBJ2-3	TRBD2	CASSFWRGGRIDTQYF	TGCGCCAGCAGCTTCTGGCGGGGGGGGAGGATAGATACGCAGTATTTT
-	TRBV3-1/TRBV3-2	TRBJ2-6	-	CASSHLPQGLISGANVLTF	TGTGCCAGCAGCCACTTACCGCAGGGGCTAATCTCTGGGGCCAACGTCCTGACTTTC
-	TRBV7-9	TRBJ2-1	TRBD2	CASSPAGGPNEQFF	TGTGCCAGCAGCCCAGCGGGGGGACCAAATGAGCAGTTCTTC
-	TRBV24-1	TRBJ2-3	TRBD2	CATSDWTSGGGTDTQYF	TGTGCCACCAGTGATTGGACTAGCGGGGGTGGCACAGATACGCAGTATTTT
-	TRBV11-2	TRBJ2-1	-	CASSFRQGRDEQFF	TGTGCCAGCAGCTTTCGACAGGGGAGGGATGAGCAGTTCTTC
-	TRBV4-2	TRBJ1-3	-	CASSQDRRGRSGNTIYF	TGTGCCAGCAGCCAAGATCGGCGGGGTCGCTCTGGAAACACCATATATTTT
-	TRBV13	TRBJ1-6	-	CASSLGRLGDSPLHF	TGTGCCAGCAGCTTAGGCAGGCTAGGGGATTCACCCCTCCACTTT
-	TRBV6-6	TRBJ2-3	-	CASSRDRFPRPPTDTQYF	TGTGCCAGCAGTCGAGACAGGTTCCCCAGGCCGCCCACAGATACGCAGTATTTT
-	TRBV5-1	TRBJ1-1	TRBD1	CASSRQGATEAFF	TGCGCCAGCAGCAGACAGGGGGCGACTGAAGCTTTCTTT
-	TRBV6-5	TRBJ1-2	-	CASTYLQTVNYGYTF	TGTGCCAGCACCTACCTGCAGACAGTTAACTATGGCTACACCTTC
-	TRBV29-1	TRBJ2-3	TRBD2	CSVAPSGADTQYF	TGCAGCGTTGCGCCTAGCGGGGCAGATACGCAGTATTTT
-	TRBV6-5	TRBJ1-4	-	CASSRFNEKLFF	TGTGCCAGCAGTCGGTTCAATGAAAAACTGTTTTTT
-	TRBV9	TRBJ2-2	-	CASTKEDAGELFF	TGTGCCAGCACCAAAGAGGATGCCGGGGAGCTGTTTTTT
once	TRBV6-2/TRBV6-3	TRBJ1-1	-	CASSYRRGGGNTEAFF	TGTGCCAGCAGTTACCGGAGGGGGGGTGGGAACACTGAAGCTTTCTTT
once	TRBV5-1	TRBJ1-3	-	CASSLEYRARNTIYF	TGCGCCAGCAGCTTGGAGTACAGGGCAAGAAACACCATATATTTT
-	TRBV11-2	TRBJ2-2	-	CASSVDSSNTGELFF	TGTGCCAGCAGCGTGGACAGCTCGAACACCGGGGAGCTGTTTTTT
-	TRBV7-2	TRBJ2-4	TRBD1	CASSLRQGGDIQYF	TGTGCCAGCAGCTTAAGACAGGGTGGGGACATTCAGTACTTC
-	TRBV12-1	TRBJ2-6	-	CASSFMTGPGANVLTF	TGTGCCAGCAGCTTTATGACAGGCCCCGGGGCCAACGTCCTGACTTTC
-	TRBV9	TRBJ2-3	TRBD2	CASSRTSGGSTDTQYF	TGTGCCAGCAGTCGGACTAGCGGGGGTAGCACAGATACGCAGTATTTT
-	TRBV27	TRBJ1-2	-	CASSLSQGPYGYTF	TGTGCCAGCAGTTTATCGCAGGGTCCCTATGGCTACACCTTC
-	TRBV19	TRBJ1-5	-	CASSIAGHNQPQHF	TGTGCCAGTAGTATAGCAGGGCACAATCAGCCCCAGCATTTT
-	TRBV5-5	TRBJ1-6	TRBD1	CASSYTGTGANSPLHF	TGTGCCAGCAGCTACACCGGGACAGGGGCTAATTCACCCCTCCACTTT
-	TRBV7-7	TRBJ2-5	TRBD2	CASSLSGTQETQYF	TGTGCCAGCAGCCTCAGCGGGACTCAAGAGACCCAGTACTTC
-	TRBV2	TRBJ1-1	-	CASRIHPQGANTEAFF	TGTGCCAGCAGGATACACCCACAGGGAGCCAACACTGAAGCTTTCTTT
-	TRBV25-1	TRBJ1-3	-	CASSDPVISGNTIYF	TGTGCCAGCAGTGACCCCGTTATCTCTGGAAACACCATATATTTT
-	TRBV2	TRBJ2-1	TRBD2	CASSYTSGSYNEQFF	TGTGCCAGCAGTTATACTAGCGGCTCCTACAATGAGCAGTTCTTC
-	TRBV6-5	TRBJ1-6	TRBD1	CASSRTGEYSPLHF	TGTGCCAGCAGCCGGACAGGGGAGTATTCACCCCTCCACTTT
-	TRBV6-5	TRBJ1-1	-	CASSYSEMNTEAFF	TGTGCCAGCAGTTACTCGGAGATGAACACTGAAGCTTTCTTT
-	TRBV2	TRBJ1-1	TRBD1	CASTQGGTEAFF	TGTGCCAGCACCCAGGGGGGCACTGAAGCTTTCTTT
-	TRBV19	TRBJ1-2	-	CASSRHNRVISGYTF	TGTGCCAGTAGCCGCCATAACAGGGTAATCTCTGGCTACACCTTC